The entry below describes one T cell receptor beta chain. The antigen is not known. The entry originates in a study of cytomegalovirus exposure and HLA in healthy donors. Study-level findings and limits: Earlier analysis looked at TCR beta V segments, and most were productive about 90% or about 30% of the time. Confirmation was obtained in vitro that a few CMV-associated chains are specific for CMV antigens.

The PCR ran on 60 Vbeta and 13 Jbeta primers. Data came from immunoSEQ multiplex PCR; TCRdb stores just in-frame clones and leaves some out. The sample carries 150,000 to 200,000 clones, about three quarters recorded once. The sequenced material came from PBMCs. This TCR came from a woman aged 40 to 50 in good health and CMV-seronegative.

The CDR3 coding sequence is TGTGCCGGACTTGGGACAAGAGAAGAAAAACTGTTTTTT. Translating it yields CAGLGTREEKLFF. The gene calls are TRBV30 and TRBJ1-4, with D perhaps TRBD1 (6 bases). Between the trimmed V and J ends, which lost 8 bases and 8 bases, there was a span of 18 bases. Germline CDR1 reads GTSNPN; CDR2 reads SVGIG (reference sequence). CDR3 size: 13 residues.